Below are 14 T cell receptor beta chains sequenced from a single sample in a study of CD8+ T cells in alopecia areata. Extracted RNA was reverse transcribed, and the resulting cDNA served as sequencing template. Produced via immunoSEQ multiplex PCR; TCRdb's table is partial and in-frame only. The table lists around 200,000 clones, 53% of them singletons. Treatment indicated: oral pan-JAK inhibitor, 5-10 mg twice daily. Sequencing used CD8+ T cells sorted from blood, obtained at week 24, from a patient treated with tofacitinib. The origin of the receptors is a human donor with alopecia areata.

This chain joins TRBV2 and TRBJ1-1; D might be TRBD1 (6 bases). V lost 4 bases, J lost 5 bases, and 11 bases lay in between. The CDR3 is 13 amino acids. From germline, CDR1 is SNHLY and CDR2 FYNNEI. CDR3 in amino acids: CASSGGRRTEAFF. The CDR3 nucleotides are TGTGCCAGCAGTGGGGGGCGGCGAACTGAAGCTTTCTTT.

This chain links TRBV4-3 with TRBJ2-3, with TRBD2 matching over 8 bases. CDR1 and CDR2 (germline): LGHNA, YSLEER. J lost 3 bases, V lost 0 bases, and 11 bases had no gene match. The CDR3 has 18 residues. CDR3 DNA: TGCGCCAGCAGCCAAGATCCGGGGGGGGCTAGAGGTACAGATACGCAGTATTTT. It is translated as CASSQDPGGARGTDTQYF.

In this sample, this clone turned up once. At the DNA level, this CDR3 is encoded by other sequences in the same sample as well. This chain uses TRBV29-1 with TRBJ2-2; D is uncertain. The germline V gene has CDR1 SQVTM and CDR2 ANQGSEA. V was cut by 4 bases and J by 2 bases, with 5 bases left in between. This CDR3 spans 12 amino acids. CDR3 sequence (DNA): TGCAGCGTTGCTCTTAACACCGGGGAGCTGTTTTTT. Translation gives CSVALNTGELFF.

The CDR3 region is CASSQGAAGYEQYF. The CDR3 nucleotides read TGTGCCAGCAGCCAAGGGGCGGCGGGCTACGAGCAGTACTTC. This chain uses TRBV4-2 with TRBJ2-7; perhaps TRBD2 as D (5 bases). The CDR3 extends over 14 amino acids. V lost 1 base and J lost 3, with 10 bases in between. Germline CDR1 is LGHNA and CDR2 is YNFKEQ.

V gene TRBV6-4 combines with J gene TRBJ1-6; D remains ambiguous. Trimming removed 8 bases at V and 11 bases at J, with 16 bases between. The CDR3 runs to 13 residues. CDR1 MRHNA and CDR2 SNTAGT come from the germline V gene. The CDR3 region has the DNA TGTGCCAGCGGTCCTAAGTTGGACCCACCCCTCCACTTT. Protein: CASGPKLDPPLHF.

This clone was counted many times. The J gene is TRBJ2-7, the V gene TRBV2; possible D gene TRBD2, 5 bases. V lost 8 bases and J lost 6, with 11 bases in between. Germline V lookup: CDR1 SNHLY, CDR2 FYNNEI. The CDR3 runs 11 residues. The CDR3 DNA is TGTGCCAGCGATTTGGGGAGCGAGCAGTACTTC. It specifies CASDLGSEQYF. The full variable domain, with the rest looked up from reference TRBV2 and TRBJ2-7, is EPEVTQTPSHQVTQMGQEVILRCVPISNHLYFYWYRQILGQKVEFLVSFYNNEISEKSEIFDDQFSVERPDGSNFTLKIRSTKLEDSAMYFCASDLGSEQYFGPGTRLTVT.

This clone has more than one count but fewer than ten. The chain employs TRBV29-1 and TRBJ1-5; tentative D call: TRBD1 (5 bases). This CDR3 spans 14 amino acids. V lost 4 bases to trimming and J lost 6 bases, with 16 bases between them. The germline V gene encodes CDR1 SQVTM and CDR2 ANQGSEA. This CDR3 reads CSVAARGAGQPQHF. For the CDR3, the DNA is TGCAGCGTTGCGGCGCGGGGCGCGGGTCAGCCCCAGCATTTT.

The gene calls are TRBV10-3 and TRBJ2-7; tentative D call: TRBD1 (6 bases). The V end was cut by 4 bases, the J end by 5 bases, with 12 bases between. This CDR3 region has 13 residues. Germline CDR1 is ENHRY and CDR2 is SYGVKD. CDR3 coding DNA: TGTGCCATCAGTGCGGAACAGGGTGACGAGCAGTACTTC. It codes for CAISAEQGDEQYF.

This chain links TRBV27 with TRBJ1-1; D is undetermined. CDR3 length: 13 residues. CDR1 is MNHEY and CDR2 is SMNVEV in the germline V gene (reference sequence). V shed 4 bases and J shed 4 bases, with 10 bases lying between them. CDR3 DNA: TGTGCCAGCAGTTCTGGGCCTGTCACTGAAGCTTTCTTT. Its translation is CASSSGPVTEAFF.

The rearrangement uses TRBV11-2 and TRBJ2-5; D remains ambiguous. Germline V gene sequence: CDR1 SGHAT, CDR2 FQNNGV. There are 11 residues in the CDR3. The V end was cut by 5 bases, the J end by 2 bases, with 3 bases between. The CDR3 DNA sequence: TGTGCCAGCAGCATGCAAGAGACCCAGTACTTC. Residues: CASSMQETQYF.

The DNA of the CDR3 is TGTGCCAGCTCCTCACCTAACCCGGATACGCAGTATTTT. Its translation: CASSSPNPDTQYF. V and J are TRBV14 and TRBJ2-3; D is undetermined. From germline, CDR1 is SGHDN and CDR2 FVKESK. Between the trimmed V and J ends, which lost 8 bases and 6 bases, there was a span of 15 bases. The CDR3 has 13 residues.

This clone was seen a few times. In DNA, the CDR3 is TGTGCCAGCAGCTCCACAGAGGAGCAGTACTTC. Amino acid sequence: CASSSTEEQYF. This chain links TRBV7-8 with TRBJ2-7; D gene ambiguous. The CDR3 loop spans 11 amino acids. Germline CDR1 SGHVS, CDR2 FQNEAQ. V lost 4 bases and J 7 bases, leaving 8 bases between the germline ends.

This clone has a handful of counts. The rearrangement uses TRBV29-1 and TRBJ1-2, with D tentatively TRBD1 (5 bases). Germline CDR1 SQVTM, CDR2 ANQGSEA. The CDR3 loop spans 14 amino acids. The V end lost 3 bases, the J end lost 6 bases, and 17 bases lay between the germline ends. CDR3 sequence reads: CSVDLGQEYDGYTF. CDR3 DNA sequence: TGCAGCGTTGATCTGGGGCAGGAGTACGATGGCTACACCTTC.

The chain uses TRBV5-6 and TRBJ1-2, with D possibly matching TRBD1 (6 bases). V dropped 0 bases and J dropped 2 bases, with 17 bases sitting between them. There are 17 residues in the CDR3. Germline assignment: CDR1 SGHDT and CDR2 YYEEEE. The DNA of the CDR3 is TGTGCCAGCAGCTTGGCGACAGGATTGTTGGTCAACTATGGCTACACCTTC. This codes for CASSLATGLLVNYGYTF.